What follows are 21 T cell receptor beta chains derived from one specimen sequenced in a study of blood T cell repertoires in COVID-19. Sequenced by immunoSEQ multiplex PCR; TCRdb stores in-frame clones only, minus some. In the table there are approximately 220,000 clones, around four fifths of which are singletons. Sequencing was done on a sample of peripheral blood. These receptors were taken from a man aged 35 to 55 with acute or convalescent COVID-19.

There are a few counts of this clone. This chain uses TRBV9 with TRBJ2-6, with D perhaps matching TRBD1 (6 bases). The CDR3 consists of 16 residues. The V gene lost 2 bases and the J gene lost 0 bases, with 9 bases spanning the gap. The germline gives CDR1 SGDLS, CDR2 YYNGEE. Written as DNA, the CDR3 is TGTGCCAGCAGCGTGGACAGTCTCTCTGGGGCCAACGTCCTGACTTTC. This encodes CASSVDSLSGANVLTF.

The chain has TRBV19 and TRBJ1-4; 8 bases align to TRBD1. CDR1 LNHDA and CDR2 SQIVND come from the germline V gene (reference sequence). V shed 9 bases and J 8 bases; nucleotides not matched to a gene: 11. The CDR3 spans 14 residues. As DNA, the CDR3 is TGTGCCAGCAGAGACAGGGGAGGTGGGGAAAAACTGTTTTTT. Its translation is CASRDRGGGEKLFF. The full variable domain, in which reference TRBV19 and TRBJ1-4 provide the parts outside the CDR3, is DGGITQSPKYLFRKEGQNVTLSCEQNLNHDAMYWYRQDPGQGLRLIYYSQIVNDFQKGDIAEGYSVSREKKESFPLTVTSAQKNPTAFYLCASRDRGGGEKLFFGSGTQLSVL.

J is TRBJ1-2 and V is TRBV25-1; tentative D call: TRBD1 (5 bases). Germline loops: CDR1 MGHDK, CDR2 SYGVNS. The CDR3 is made up of 15 amino acids. V lost 0 bases and J lost 7, with 15 bases in between. Here the CDR3 DNA reads TGTGCCAGCAGTGAATATGGGTCTGGGACTTCTGGCTACACCTTC. Its protein product is CASSEYGSGTSGYTF.

This rearrangement joins TRBV6-5 to TRBJ1-2; D call uncertain. V was pared by 0 bases and J by 6 bases, with 17 bases between. CDR1 and CDR2 from the germline V gene are MNHEY and SVGAGI. The CDR3 runs to 16 residues. The CDR3 reads CASSYSIPISTDGYTF. DNA for the CDR3: TGTGCCAGCAGTTACTCGATTCCAATTTCTACGGATGGCTACACCTTC.

The chain employs TRBV3-1 (or the pseudogene TRBV3-2) and TRBJ2-7; D is possibly TRBD2 (6 bases). V was clipped by 6 bases and J by 4 bases, with 19 bases between them. From germline, CDR1 is LGHDT and CDR2 YNNKEL (reference sequence). The CDR3 covers 15 residues. The CDR3 protein is CASRRALGEAYEQYF. CDR3 DNA sequence: TGTGCCAGCAGGCGCGCCTTAGGGGAGGCGTACGAGCAGTACTTC.

The CDR3 region is CASSHQTSNEQFF. The CDR3 nucleotides read TGTGCCAGCAGCCACCAGACTAGCAATGAGCAGTTCTTC. This chain joins TRBV4-2 and TRBJ2-1; TRBD2 might be the D (6 bases). V lost 3 bases and J lost 6, with 9 bases in between. Germline values: CDR1 LGHNA, CDR2 YNFKEQ. This CDR3 comprises 13 residues.

The chain uses TRBV9 and TRBJ1-5; TRBD1 agrees at 7 bases. The V and J ends lost 3 bases and 3 bases, in that order; junction bases with no gene match: 3. The CDR3 extends over 14 amino acids. Germline CDR1 reads SGDLS; CDR2 reads YYNGEE. CDR3 residues: CASSAGTVNQPQHF. Written as DNA, the CDR3 is TGTGCCAGCAGCGCCGGGACAGTCAATCAGCCCCAGCATTTT.

The V gene is TRBV7-9, the J gene TRBJ1-1; TRBD1 matches at 7 bases. Germline CDR1 SEHNR, CDR2 FQNEAQ (reference sequence). The V segment lost 0 bases and the J segment 4 bases; nucleotides outside the gene matches: 5. The CDR3 totals 15 residues. CDR3 sequence: CASSLAGGAGTEAFF. CDR3 bases: TGTGCCAGCAGCTTAGCAGGGGGCGCGGGCACTGAAGCTTTCTTT.

The rearrangement links TRBV18 to TRBJ1-4; TRBD1 aligns across 9 bases. CDR1 is KGHSH, CDR2 LQKENI, per germline. The CDR3 consists of 15 residues. The V segment lost 4 bases and the J segment 7 bases; nucleotides outside the gene matches: 7. CDR3 residues: CASSRDRVESEKLFF. The CDR3 coding sequence is TGTGCCAGCTCACGGGACAGGGTGGAAAGTGAAAAACTGTTTTTT. The full variable domain, with the rest looked up from reference TRBV18 and TRBJ1-4, is NAGVMQNPRHLVRRRGQEARLRCSPMKGHSHVYWYRQLPEEGLKFMVYLQKENIIDESGMPKERFSAEFPKEGPSILRIQQVVRGDSAAYFCASSRDRVESEKLFFGSGTQLSVL.

The chain carries TRBV7-8 and TRBJ2-3; 9 nucleotides align to TRBD1. The trim removed 1 base at V and 2 bases at J, leaving 4 bases unmatched. The CDR3 consists of 16 residues. Germline CDR1 and CDR2: SGHVS and FQNEAQ. CDR3: CASSLGDRVDTDTQYF. CDR3 in DNA: TGTGCCAGCAGCTTAGGGGACAGGGTTGACACAGATACGCAGTATTTT. Complete variable domain (other parts from reference TRBV7-8 and TRBJ2-3): GAGVSQSPRYKVAKRGQDVALRCDPISGHVSLFWYQQALGQGPEFLTYFQNEAQLDKSGLPSDRFFAERPEGSVSTLKIQRTQQEDSAVYLCASSLGDRVDTDTQYFGPGTRLTVL.

This sequence joins TRBV6-1 and TRBJ1-3; TRBD1 matches at 7 bases. J was trimmed by 4 bases and V by 2 bases; bases with no gene match: 5. CDR3 length: 15 amino acids. Germline values: CDR1 MNHNS, CDR2 SASEGT. The CDR3 spells CASSEQGQLGNTIYF. The CDR3 bases are TGTGCCAGCAGTGAACAGGGACAGTTGGGAAACACCATATATTTT.

This chain connects TRBV6-6 to TRBJ1-1, with 8 positions matching TRBD1. The trim removed 8 bases at V and 6 bases at J, leaving 8 bases unmatched. In germline, CDR1 is MNHNY, CDR2 SVGAGI (reference sequence). The CDR3 totals 13 residues. The CDR3 spells CASGGQAGSEAFF. CDR3 sequence (DNA): TGTGCCAGCGGGGGACAGGCTGGTTCTGAAGCTTTCTTT.

The chain carries TRBV5-4 and TRBJ1-6, with 8 positions matching TRBD1. CDR1 and CDR2 from the germline V gene are SGHNT and YYREEE (reference sequence). Trimming took 4 bases from V and 8 from J; bases not matched to a gene: 8. The CDR3 loop spans 15 amino acids. This chain's CDR3 is CASSGNRGDDSPLHF. For the CDR3, the DNA is TGTGCCAGCAGCGGGAACAGGGGGGATGATTCACCCCTCCACTTT.

V gene TRBV2 combines with J gene TRBJ2-1; 11 bases are a match to TRBD2. Trimming cost V 5 bases and J 7 bases; bases outside gene matches: 7. The CDR3 spans 15 residues. Germline V gene lookup returns CDR1 SNHLY and CDR2 FYNNEI. CDR3 in amino acids: CASSRIAGGPNEQFF. For the CDR3, the DNA is TGTGCCAGCAGTAGGATAGCGGGAGGGCCGAATGAGCAGTTCTTC.

The chain uses TRBV19 and TRBJ2-1, with no clear D. CDR1 and CDR2 (germline): LNHDA, SQIVND (reference sequence). Trimming took 8 bases from V and 4 from J, leaving 9 bases between them. This CDR3 region has 12 residues. This chain's CDR3 is CASGAPYNEQFF. The CDR3 coding sequence is TGTGCCAGTGGAGCGCCATACAATGAGCAGTTCTTC.

CDR3 sequence: CASSKDRGDTEAFF. As DNA, the CDR3 is TGTGCCAGCAGTAAGGACAGGGGCGACACTGAAGCTTTCTTT. This chain uses TRBV6-5 with TRBJ1-1; 9 nucleotides agree with TRBD1. This CDR3 spans 14 amino acids. In germline, CDR1 is MNHEY, CDR2 SVGAGI. The junction had 4 bases not matched to a gene; V was cut back by 5 bases and J by 3 bases.

The count of this clone is one. This rearrangement joins TRBV7-7 to TRBJ1-2; 10 positions agree with TRBD1. The CDR3 spans 17 residues. From germline, CDR1 is SSHAT and CDR2 FNYEAQ (reference sequence). V dropped 3 bases and J dropped 8; count of bases not matched to a gene: 15. The CDR3 sequence is CASSFGRQGASQEGYTF. The CDR3 bases are TGTGCCAGCAGCTTTGGGAGACAGGGGGCATCTCAGGAAGGCTACACCTTC.

The CDR3 coding sequence is TGTGCCAGCACCCCCTCGGTGGAGGAGCCCCAGCATTTT. Its protein is CASTPSVEEPQHF. The rearrangement joins TRBV7-2 to TRBJ1-5, with D hard to call. The CDR3 loop spans 13 amino acids. Per germline, CDR1 SGHTA and CDR2 FQGNSA. Deletions cut 7 bases from V and 8 bases from J, with 15 bases between.

V is TRBV20-1 and J is TRBJ1-2; D may be TRBD1 (5 bases). This CDR3 comprises 16 residues. Germline CDR1 reads DFQATT; CDR2 reads SNEGSKA (reference sequence). Trimming took off 3 bases at V and 0 bases at J, with 17 bases between the two ends. Here the CDR3 DNA reads TGCAGTGCTAGTAGGGGTGGTCCCGCCTCTAACTATGGCTACACCTTC. Amino acids: CSASRGGPASNYGYTF.

V usage is TRBV6-2 or TRBV6-3 and J usage is TRBJ2-7, with D possibly TRBD1 on 6 matching bases. The CDR3 consists of 15 residues. The germline V gene encodes CDR1 MNHEY and CDR2 SVGEGT. Trimming took off 6 bases at V and 4 bases at J, with 19 bases between the two ends. The CDR3 reads CASSWTVRNTYEQYF. The CDR3 region has the DNA TGTGCCAGCAGCTGGACAGTCCGGAATACATACGAGCAGTACTTC.

The chain recombines TRBV15 with TRBJ2-7; D not certain. Trimming stripped 0 bases from V and 0 bases from J, with 9 bases between. CDR3 size: 15 residues. The germline CDR1 and CDR2 sequences are LNHNV and YYDKDF (reference sequence). CDR3 region: CATSRDSASSYEQYF. The CDR3 DNA follows: TGTGCCACCAGCAGAGACTCCGCGAGCTCCTACGAGCAGTACTTC. Variable domain in full (rest from reference TRBV15 and TRBJ2-7): DAMVIQNPRYQVTQFGKPVTLSCSQTLNHNVMYWYQQKSSQAPKLLFHYYDKDFNNEADTPDNFQSRRPNTSFCFLDIRSPGLGDTAMYLCATSRDSASSYEQYFGPGTRLTVT.